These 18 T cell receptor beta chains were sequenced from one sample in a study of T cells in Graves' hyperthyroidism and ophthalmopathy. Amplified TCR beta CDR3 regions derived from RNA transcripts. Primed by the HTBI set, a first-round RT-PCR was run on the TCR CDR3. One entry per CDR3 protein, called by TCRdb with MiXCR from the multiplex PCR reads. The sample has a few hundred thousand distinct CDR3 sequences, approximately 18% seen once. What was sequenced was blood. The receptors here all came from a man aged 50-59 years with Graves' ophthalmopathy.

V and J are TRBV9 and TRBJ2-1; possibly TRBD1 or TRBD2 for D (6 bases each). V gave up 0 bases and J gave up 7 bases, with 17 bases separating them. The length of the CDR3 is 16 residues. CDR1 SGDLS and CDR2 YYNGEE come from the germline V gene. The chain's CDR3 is CASSVGGASGVNEQFF. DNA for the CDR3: TGTGCCAGCAGCGTAGGGGGGGCTAGTGGGGTGAATGAGCAGTTCTTC.

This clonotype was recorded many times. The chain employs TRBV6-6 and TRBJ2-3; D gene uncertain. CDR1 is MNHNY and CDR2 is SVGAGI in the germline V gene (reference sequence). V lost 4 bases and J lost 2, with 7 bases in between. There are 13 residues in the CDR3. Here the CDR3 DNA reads TGTGCCAGCAGTTTCGGATTCACAGATACGCAGTATTTT. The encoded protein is CASSFGFTDTQYF.

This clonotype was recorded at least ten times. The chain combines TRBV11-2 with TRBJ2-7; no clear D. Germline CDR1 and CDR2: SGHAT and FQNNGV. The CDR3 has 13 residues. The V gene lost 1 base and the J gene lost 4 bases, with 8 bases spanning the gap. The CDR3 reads CASSLGLQYEQYF. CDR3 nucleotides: TGTGCCAGCAGCTTAGGTCTCCAATACGAGCAGTACTTC.

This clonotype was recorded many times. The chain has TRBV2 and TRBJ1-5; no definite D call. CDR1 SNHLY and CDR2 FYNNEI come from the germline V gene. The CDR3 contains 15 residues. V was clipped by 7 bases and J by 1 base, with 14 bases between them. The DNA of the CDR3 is TGTGCCAGCACCAAGGAGGCAGCCAGCAATCAGCCCCAGCATTTT. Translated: CASTKEAASNQPQHF.

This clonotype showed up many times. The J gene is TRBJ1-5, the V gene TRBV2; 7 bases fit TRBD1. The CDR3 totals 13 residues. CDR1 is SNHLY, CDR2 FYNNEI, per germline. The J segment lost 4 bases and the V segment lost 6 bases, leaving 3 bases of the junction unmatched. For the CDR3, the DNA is TGTGCCAGCAGACTACAGGGGAATCAGCCCCAGCATTTT. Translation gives CASRLQGNQPQHF.

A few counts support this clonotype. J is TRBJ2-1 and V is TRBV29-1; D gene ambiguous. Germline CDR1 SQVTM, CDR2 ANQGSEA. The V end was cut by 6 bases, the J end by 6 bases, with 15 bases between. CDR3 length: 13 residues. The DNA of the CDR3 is TGCAGCGTGGATGTCTACCCGAGCAATGAGCAGTTCTTC. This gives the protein CSVDVYPSNEQFF.

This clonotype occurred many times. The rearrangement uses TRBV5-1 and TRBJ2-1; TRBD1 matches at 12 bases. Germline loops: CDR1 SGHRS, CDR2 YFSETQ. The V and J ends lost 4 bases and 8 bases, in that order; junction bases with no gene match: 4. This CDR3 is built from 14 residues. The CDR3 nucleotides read TGCGCCAGCAGCCTCGGGACAGGGGGCGATGAGCAGTTCTTC. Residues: CASSLGTGGDEQFF.

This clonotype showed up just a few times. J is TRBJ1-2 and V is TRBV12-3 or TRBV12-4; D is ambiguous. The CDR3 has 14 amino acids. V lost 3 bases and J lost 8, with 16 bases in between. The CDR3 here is CASSLGSGHRGYTF. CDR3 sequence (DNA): TGTGCCAGCAGTTTGGGGTCAGGCCATAGGGGCTACACCTTC.

The CDR3 spells CASSQDRARASYNSPLHF. The DNA of the CDR3 is TGCGCCAGCAGCCAAGATCGAGCCAGGGCGTCCTATAATTCACCCCTCCACTTT. The V call is TRBV4-1, the J call TRBJ1-6; D might be TRBD1 (5 bases). Trimming shortened V by 0 bases and J by 1 base, and 13 bases separated the two germline ends. The CDR3 loop spans 18 amino acids. Germline-derived CDR1 and CDR2 are MGHRA and YSYEKL.

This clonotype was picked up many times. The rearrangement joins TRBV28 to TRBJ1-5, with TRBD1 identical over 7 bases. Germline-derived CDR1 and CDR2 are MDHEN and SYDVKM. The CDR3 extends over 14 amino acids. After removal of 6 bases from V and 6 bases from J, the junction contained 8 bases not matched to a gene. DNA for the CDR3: TGTGCCAGCAGCCGACAGGGCGAGGCTCAGCCCCAGCATTTT. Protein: CASSRQGEAQPQHF. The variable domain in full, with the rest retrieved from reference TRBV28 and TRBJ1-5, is DVKVTQSSRYLVKRTGEKVFLECVQDMDHENMFWYRQDPGLGLRLIYFSYDVKMKEKGDIPEGYSVSREKKERFSLILESASTNQTSMYLCASSRQGEAQPQHFGDGTRLSIL.

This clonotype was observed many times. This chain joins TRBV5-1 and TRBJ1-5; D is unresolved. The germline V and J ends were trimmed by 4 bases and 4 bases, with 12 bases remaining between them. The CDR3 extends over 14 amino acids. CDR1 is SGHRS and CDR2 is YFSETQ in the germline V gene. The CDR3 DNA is TGCGCCAGCAGCCCGGACCGAGGGAATCAGCCCCAGCATTTT. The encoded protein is CASSPDRGNQPQHF.

The CDR3 protein is CASSLVGAVYTTDTQYF. The CDR3 nucleotides are TGTGCCAGCAGCTTAGTCGGGGCCGTTTATACAACAGATACGCAGTATTTT. The chain joins TRBV7-2 to TRBJ2-3; perhaps D is TRBD1 or TRBD2 (5 bases each). CDR1 is SGHTA, CDR2 FQGNSA, per germline. V gave up 1 base and J gave up 3 bases, with 17 bases separating them. The CDR3 loop spans 17 amino acids.

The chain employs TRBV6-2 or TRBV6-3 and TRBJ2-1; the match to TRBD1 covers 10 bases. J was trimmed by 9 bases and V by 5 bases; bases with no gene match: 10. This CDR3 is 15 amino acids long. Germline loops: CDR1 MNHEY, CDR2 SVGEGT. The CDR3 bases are TGTGCCAGCAGTCCACCGGGACAGGGGTTTGGTGAGCAGTTCTTC. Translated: CASSPPGQGFGEQFF.

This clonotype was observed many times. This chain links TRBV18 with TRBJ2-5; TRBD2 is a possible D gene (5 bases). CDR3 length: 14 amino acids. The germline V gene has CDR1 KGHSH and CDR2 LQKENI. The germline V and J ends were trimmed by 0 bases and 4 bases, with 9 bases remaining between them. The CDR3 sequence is CASSPPSRGETQYF. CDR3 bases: TGTGCCAGCTCACCACCGTCTCGGGGAGAGACCCAGTACTTC.

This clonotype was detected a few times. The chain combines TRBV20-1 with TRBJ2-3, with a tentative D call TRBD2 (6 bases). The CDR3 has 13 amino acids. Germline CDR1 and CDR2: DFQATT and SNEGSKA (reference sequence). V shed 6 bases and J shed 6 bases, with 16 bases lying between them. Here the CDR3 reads CSASWEAGDTQYF. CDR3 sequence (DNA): TGCAGTGCGAGTTGGGAGGCCGGGGATACGCAGTATTTT.

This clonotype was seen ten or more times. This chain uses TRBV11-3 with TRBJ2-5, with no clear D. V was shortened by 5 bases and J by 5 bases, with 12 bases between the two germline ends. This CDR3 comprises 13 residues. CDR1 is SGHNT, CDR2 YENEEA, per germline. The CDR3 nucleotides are TGTGCCAGCAGCCTCACCCCGGACGAGACCCAGTACTTC. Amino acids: CASSLTPDETQYF. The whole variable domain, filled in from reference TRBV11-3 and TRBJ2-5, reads EAGVVQSPRYKIIEKKQPVAFWCNPISGHNTLYWYLQNLGQGPELLIRYENEEAVDDSQLPKDRFSAERLKGVDSTLKIQPAELGDSAVYLCASSLTPDETQYFGPGTRLLVL.

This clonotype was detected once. The CDR3 DNA reads as TGTGCCAGCAGCGTAGACCCGTCCGGACTAACCCAATCTGAGCAGTTCTTC. This gives the protein CASSVDPSGLTQSEQFF. V is TRBV9 and J is TRBJ2-1; TRBD2 is a possible D gene (6 bases). In germline, CDR1 is SGDLS, CDR2 YYNGEE. CDR3 length: 17 residues. V dropped 0 bases and J dropped 9 bases, with 22 bases sitting between them.

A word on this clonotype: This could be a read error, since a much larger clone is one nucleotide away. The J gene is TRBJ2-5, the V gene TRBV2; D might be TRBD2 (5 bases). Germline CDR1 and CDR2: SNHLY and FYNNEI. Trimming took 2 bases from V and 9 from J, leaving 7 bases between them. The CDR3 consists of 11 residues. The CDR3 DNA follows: TGTGCCAGCAGTGAACAGGAGGCCCAGTACTTC. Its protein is CASSEQEAQYF.